The source of this T cell receptor beta chain is a study of OX40 agonist ivuxolimab in advanced cancers. Background on the whole study: Ivuxolimab was an agonistic, fully human IgG2 monoclonal antibody directed against OX40 (CD134), a costimulatory receptor. Prior anti-PD-1, anti-PD-L1 or anti-CTLA-4 therapy was permitted, and 30% to 50% of dose-escalation patients had received checkpoint inhibitors. The paper covers the monotherapy dose-escalation part of the phase I ivuxolimab trial, which included N of about 51 patients. The dose-escalation cohort was about 87% male with a mean age of roughly 62 years, ranging from roughly 23 to 80. Intravenous ivuxolimab was administered to patients every 2 weeks at six dose levels: 0.01, 0.1, 0.3, 1.5, 3 and 10 mg/kg. Partial responses were achieved by three dose-escalation patients, of whom one had hepatocellular carcinoma and two had cutaneous melanoma. The point of sequencing TCRbeta in the periphery was to test whether ivuxolimab changed TCR sequence diversity and drove clonal T-cell expansion. Among the roughly 54 dose-escalation patients, some 19 had hepatocellular carcinoma, approximately 15 melanoma, 9 renal cell carcinoma and 9 head and neck cancer.

The trial excluded patients who had a history of autoimmune disease or who were on systemic immunosuppression. Peripheral blood for TCR sequencing was drawn from every dose cohort at baseline, at cycle 4 day 1 and at cycle 7 day 1. The samples were drawn from a first-in-human, open-label, multicenter phase I dose-escalation trial of ivuxolimab. Adults with locally advanced or metastatic melanoma, renal cell, hepatocellular, or head and neck squamous cell carcinoma were enrolled in the trial. CD4+ and CD8+ T cells were sorted separately from peripheral blood before TCR sequencing. This clone appeared a few times. Its antigen is unknown. Base qualities are not provided; no much larger clone lies one nucleotide away. The investigation overall reported the following: Partial responders in the 0.1-3.0 mg/kg groups had among the lowest normalized peripheral clonal expansion, especially among CD8+ T cells. Low levels of normalized T-cell clonal expansion were also seen in some patients who did not respond. On average, CD8+ T cells showed more expanded clones than CD4+ T cells after ivuxolimab. At doses of 0.1 to 3.0 mg/kg, clonal expansion of both CD4+ and CD8+ blood T cells was observed from baseline to week 6. The antigen specificity of the clonally expanded peripheral T cells was not determined.

For sequencing of the TCRbeta CDR3 region, genomic DNA was extracted from the sorted cells. The immunoSEQ Assay was used for sequencing of TCRbeta CDR3 regions. In its TCRdb copy, this immuneACCESS table keeps in-frame sequences only and misses some clones. Where compared with another copy, unresolved V genes explain less than half of these, and the others have no known cause. Present in this sample are tens of thousands of clones, around 86% of which were seen just once. In total, the top ten clones hold over 25% of the sample. The clonotype was recovered from an adult with an advanced solid tumor such as melanoma, head and neck, liver or kidney cancer. The sequenced sample was CD4+ or CD8+ T cells sorted from blood, obtained in a trial of the OX40 agonist ivuxolimab.

The CDR3 region: CASSLRQDNQPQHF. The nucleotides are TGTGCCAGCAGTTTACGGCAGGACAATCAGCCCCAGCATTTT. In this chain, TRBV27 is recombined with TRBJ1-5; there is no confident call for the D gene. The germline V gene (reference sequence) supplies CDR1 MNHEY and CDR2 SMNVEV. A distance of 8 bases separates the germline ends of V and J, which lose 2 bases and 3 bases respectively. Counted from cysteine to phenylalanine, this CDR3 has 14 amino acids. Here the CDR3 DNA is all that survives: 42 bases in frame from base 1.